This T cell receptor beta chain came from a study of blood T cell repertoires in COVID-19. Background on the study: Acute and convalescent COVID-19 specimens originated in the United States, Italy and Spain.

This clone was recorded only once. The CDR3 has 16 amino acids. Germline CDR1 and CDR2: KGHDR and SFDVKD. V was pared by 11 bases and J by 0 bases, with 21 bases between. This table comes from immunoSEQ multiplex PCR, and its TCRdb copy is limited to in-frame clones, with some not included. The data show around 140,000 clones, approximately 81% seen once. The chain couples TRBV24-1 to TRBJ1-2; D gene uncertain. The sequencing input was peripheral blood. The receptor was isolated from a human donor in a cohort sampled during active COVID-19. For the CDR3, the DNA is TGTGCCATCACAGATGATTTGGCAGATTCTAACTATGGCTACACCTTC. It specifies CAITDDLADSNYGYTF.